This T cell receptor (beta chain) was recorded in a study of graft-versus-host responses after intestinal transplantation. Study details: Multivisceral, liver-intestinal, or isolated intestinal grafts were transplanted into recipients. The whole recipient group had anti-thymocyte globulin induction followed by tacrolimus and steroids for two to three years.

TCRdb keeps only in-frame clones here, not all; method: immunoSEQ multiplex PCR. The sample shows roughly 120,000 clones, 93% of them seen only once. CDR1 is SEHNR and CDR2 is FQNEAQ in the germline V gene (reference sequence). V dropped 1 base and J dropped 6 bases, with 7 bases sitting between them. CDR3 length: 12 amino acids. This clone was counted only a few times. Its antigen is not known. The chain joins TRBV7-9 to TRBJ2-7; D not certain. The TCR originated in a human donor who received an intestinal transplant. This specimen was unstimulated CD8+ T cells sorted from spleen or lymph node cells, taken before intestinal transplant. This CDR3 reads CASSLGVPEQYF. CDR3 DNA sequence: TGTGCCAGCAGCTTAGGGGTCCCCGAGCAGTACTTC.